This record looks at one TCR beta chain sequence and its context. This sample was taken from a study of blood T cell repertoires in COVID-19. The wider study: Sources were T cells, B-cell-depleted T cells, or PBMCs; the material itself was cDNA or gDNA.

The assay was immunoSEQ multiplex PCR, and TCRdb's table has in-frame clones only and misses some. The sample carries 66,000 or so clones, 70% to 90% recorded once. The sequencing sample was made of peripheral blood. The TCR originated in a man between 50 and 59 years old with active COVID-19.

CDR3 region: CASSLGAGVGYTEAFF. Written as DNA, the CDR3 is TGTGCCAGCAGCTTAGGGGCGGGGGTTGGGTACACTGAAGCTTTCTTT. The chain recombines TRBV11-2 with TRBJ1-1, with D tentatively TRBD1 (5 bases). CDR1 is SGHAT, CDR2 FQNNGV, per germline. This CDR3 has 16 residues. Trimming stripped 1 base from V and 3 bases from J, with 15 bases between. Drawing the rest from reference TRBV11-2 and TRBJ1-1, the complete variable domain is EAGVAQSPRYKIIEKRQSVAFWCNPISGHATLYWYQQILGQGPKLLIQFQNNGVVDDSQLPKDRFSAERLKGVDSTLKIQPAKLEDSAVYLCASSLGAGVGYTEAFFGQGTRLTVV.